This TCR beta chain was identified during a study of CD8 T cells in ankylosing spondylitis (dated by TCRdb to about 2017). Regarding the complete study: T cell receptor beta repertoires were profiled in healthy donors and ankylosing spondylitis patients so that disease-linked TCR variants could be found. Peripheral blood was sampled, and synovial fluid was additionally collected from ankylosing spondylitis patients. In total, the full study cohort was made up of roughly 110 healthy donors and 25 ankylosing spondylitis patients.

This clonotype has a count of ten or more. Its antigen remains unidentified. Per-base qualities were not stored, and no clone one base away is much larger. As encoded in the germline V gene, CDR1 is SGDLS while CDR2 is YYNGEE. The CDR3 sequence holds 14 residues, the cysteine and phenylalanine included. Only the CDR3 DNA is retained, 42 bases long and in frame from the first base. V drops 5 bases and J drops 4 bases, leaving 14 bases in between. Sequencing was performed on an Illumina HiSeq 2500. Quantitative 5'-RACE with molecular barcodes was the method used to prepare the TCR beta libraries. Regarding the original processing steps: A new computational method, built on a probabilistic model of VDJ rearrangement, was used to identify disease-linked TCR variants. The raw public reads went through TCRdb reprocessing: fastp at Q25, MiXCR clone calling, in-frame beta chains kept. Identical CDR3 protein sequences are pooled into one entry, listed with their most common genes and DNA. TCRdb, not the authors, supplied the V and J calls. The sample table records about 35,000 distinct CDR3 sequences; 2.5% to 3.5% of these occur just once. The ten largest account for about 2.8% of the sample.

What the study reported, not specific to this receptor: A TCR beta motif made up of seven or eight highly homologous amino acid variants appeared to be characteristic of blood from ankylosing spondylitis patients. A CD8+ phenotype was shown by the disease-linked clones, which were found at relatively low frequencies in peripheral blood. Some TCR beta motif variants had previously been reported in synovial fluid and blood of reactive arthritis patients, which suggested common disease-initiation mechanisms. The disease-linked clones were reported as significantly enriched in matched synovial fluid samples from ankylosing spondylitis patients.

Rearrangement joined TRBV9 to TRBJ2-3; TRBD2 is perhaps the D gene, given 6 matching bases. The sample was blood, either unsorted or a sorted T cell fraction (not recorded which). This receptor was obtained from a male donor with ankylosing spondylitis or in good health (not recorded which). The DNA sequence is given as TGTGCCAGCAGTTTCCGCGGGGATTCAGATACGCAGTATTTT. The resulting protein is CASSFRGDSDTQYF.